This TCR beta chain appears in the sequencing data of a study of PD-1 blockade in classical Hodgkin lymphoma. This table comes from immunoSEQ multiplex PCR, and its TCRdb copy is limited to in-frame clones, with some not included. Of more than 40,000 clones detected, approximately 80% appear once; the ten largest clones hold around 24%. Exposure to brentuximab vedotin varied, and each patient had relapsed following autologous stem cell transplantation. Germline V gene data show CDR1 as SNHLY and CDR2 as FYNNEI. Trimming took 8 bases from V and 9 from J, leaving 17 bases between them. The CDR3 sequence is 13 residues long.

Material: peripheral blood mononuclear cells (PBMCs), obtained at baseline. The sequence derives from a human donor with classical Hodgkin lymphoma. The chain joins TRBV2 to TRBJ2-1; a possible D gene is TRBD1 (5 bases). CDR3 in amino acids: CASLPYEQGEQFF. The CDR3 bases are TGTGCCAGCCTGCCGTACGAGCAGGGTGAGCAGTTCTTC.